What follows are 22 T cell receptor beta chains derived from one specimen sequenced in a study of blood T cell repertoires in COVID-19 (dated by TCRdb to about 2020). The library was produced with the immunoSEQ multiplex PCR assay. This is the immuneACCESS table as TCRdb keeps it, with only in-frame sequences that have V and J called. A part of the clones is gone; compared with another copy, unresolved V genes explain less than half, and the rest is unexplained. The sample table holds under 200,000 clones, of which about 80% were seen once. Together, the top ten hold roughly 6.4% of the sample. The sequenced sample was peripheral blood. These receptors were collected from a man in his sixties with acute or convalescent COVID-19.

This clone was counted a single time. The gene calls are TRBV15 and TRBJ1-4; D ambiguous. CDR3 length: 17 residues. Germline CDR1 LNHNV, CDR2 YYDKDF (reference sequence). Trimming cost V 1 base and J 0 bases, with 12 bases left between them. As DNA, the CDR3 is TGTGCCACCAGCAGAGGTCAGATTTATGCAACTAATGAAAAACTGTTTTTT. This codes for CATSRGQIYATNEKLFF.

The chain recombines TRBV19 with TRBJ2-1; 7 bases fit TRBD1. CDR1 and CDR2 from the germline V gene are LNHDA and SQIVND (reference sequence). J lost 4 bases, V lost 5 bases, and 11 bases had no gene match. The CDR3 loop spans 16 amino acids. The CDR3 spells CASSSNYGTEYNEQFF. CDR3 bases: TGTGCCAGTAGTTCCAACTACGGGACAGAGTACAATGAGCAGTTCTTC. The complete variable domain, with remaining parts taken from reference TRBV19 and TRBJ2-1, reads DGGITQSPKYLFRKEGQNVTLSCEQNLNHDAMYWYRQDPGQGLRLIYYSQIVNDFQKGDIAEGYSVSREKKESFPLTVTSAQKNPTAFYLCASSSNYGTEYNEQFFGPGTRLTVL.

CDR3 in amino acids: CASSRFRDRGQETQYF. The CDR3 DNA is TGTGCCAGCAGCAGATTCCGGGACAGGGGCCAAGAGACCCAGTACTTC. This sequence joins TRBV7-9 and TRBJ2-5; 10 nucleotides match TRBD1. V lost 5 bases and J lost 1; bases outside the gene matches: 7. The CDR3 covers 16 residues. CDR1 is SEHNR, CDR2 FQNEAQ, per germline (reference sequence).

This chain uses TRBV6-5 with TRBJ2-1; 10 nucleotides agree with TRBD2. The CDR3 has 15 amino acids. Germline V CDR1 and CDR2: MNHEY, SVGAGI. Trimming removed 2 bases from V and 8 bases from J; junction bases left unmatched: 6. CDR3 DNA: TGTGCCAGCAGTTACCCAGCGGGGGGGCGGTATGAGCAGTTCTTC. This sequence encodes CASSYPAGGRYEQFF.

This clone was observed a few times. The chain uses TRBV21-1 and TRBJ2-3; the tabulated D call, TRBD2, remains unverified against the DNA. TRBV21-1 constitutes a pseudogene. This CDR3 contains 17 residues. The CDR3 here is CASSKVTSGGEGDTQYF. CDR3 sequence (DNA): TGTGCCAGCAGCAAAGTCACTAGCGGGGGGGAAGGGGATACGCAGTATTTT.

This clone came up a few times. V usage is TRBV9 and J usage is TRBJ2-7; D not resolved. This CDR3 spans 12 amino acids. V lost 0 bases, J lost 6 bases, and 7 bases lay in between. The germline gives CDR1 SGDLS, CDR2 YYNGEE. The CDR3 here is CASSVGESEQYF. In DNA, the CDR3 is TGTGCCAGCAGCGTAGGCGAGAGCGAGCAGTACTTC.

The J gene is TRBJ2-7, the V gene TRBV11-2, with 10 bases fitting TRBD2. The CDR3 consists of 15 residues. J lost 3 bases, V lost 6 bases, and 8 bases had no gene match. Germline loops: CDR1 SGHAT, CDR2 FQNNGV. CDR3 coding DNA: TGTGCCAGCAGTCCTATAGCGGGAGGTCTCTACGAGCAGTACTTC. Its protein product is CASSPIAGGLYEQYF.

V gene TRBV6-1 combines with J gene TRBJ2-3, with no clear D. Between the trimmed V and J ends, which lost 2 bases and 4 bases, there was a span of 7 bases. This CDR3 has 13 amino acids. Germline loops: CDR1 MNHNS, CDR2 SASEGT. The CDR3 bases are TGTGCCAGCAGTGAACCTGAGTCAGATACGCAGTATTTT. Its translation is CASSEPESDTQYF.

CDR3 sequence reads: CASSLGTSGTYEQYF. The CDR3 nucleotides read TGTGCCAGCAGCCTCGGGACTAGCGGGACCTACGAGCAGTACTTC. The V call is TRBV3-1 (or the pseudogene TRBV3-2), the J call TRBJ2-7; 13 bases map to TRBD2. There are 15 residues in the CDR3. In germline, CDR1 is LGHDT, CDR2 YNNKEL (reference sequence). The junction had 2 bases not matched to a gene; V was cut back by 4 bases and J by 2 bases.

The gene calls are TRBV9 and TRBJ2-3; D possibly corresponds to TRBD2 (6 bases). The CDR3 is 14 residues long. The germline V gene encodes CDR1 SGDLS and CDR2 YYNGEE. V lost 6 bases to trimming and J lost 0 bases, with 11 bases between them. CDR3 residues: CASKGLSSTDTQYF. The CDR3 DNA is TGTGCCAGCAAGGGACTCTCTAGCACAGATACGCAGTATTTT. The full variable domain, with the rest looked up from reference TRBV9 and TRBJ2-3, is DSGVTQTPKHLITATGQRVTLRCSPRSGDLSVYWYQQSLDQGLQFLIQYYNGEERAKGNILERFSAQQFPDLHSELNLSSLELGDSALYFCASKGLSSTDTQYFGPGTRLTVL.

The gene calls are TRBV11-2 and TRBJ1-5, with TRBD1 matching 9 bases. The CDR3 loop spans 14 amino acids. V was clipped by 3 bases and J by 6 bases; unmatched bases: 3. The germline gives CDR1 SGHAT, CDR2 FQNNGV. The CDR3, as DNA: TGTGCCAGCAGCTTCGAGACAGGGGGTCAGCCCCAGCATTTT. Encoded protein: CASSFETGGQPQHF.

The chain uses TRBV4-1 and TRBJ1-1, with a tentative D call TRBD1 (5 bases). CDR3 size: 16 residues. Trimming cost V 2 bases and J 10 bases, with 23 bases left between them. Germline values: CDR1 MGHRA, CDR2 YSYEKL. CDR3 amino acids: CASSQNRGVVNSGAFF. The CDR3 DNA reads TGCGCCAGCAGCCAAAATCGGGGGGTCGTAAATTCTGGAGCTTTCTTT.

The genes are TRBV5-4 and TRBJ1-4; the match to TRBD1 covers 10 bases. The CDR3 loop spans 15 amino acids. The V gene's germline CDR1 is SGHNT and CDR2 YYREEE (reference sequence). Trimming at V came to 3 bases and at J to 7 bases, leaving 6 bases not matched to a gene. CDR3 sequence: CASSYRQGAGEKLFF. The DNA of the CDR3 is TGTGCCAGCAGCTATAGACAGGGGGCGGGTGAAAAACTGTTTTTT.

The V gene is TRBV6-6, the J gene TRBJ1-2, with D maybe TRBD1 (5 bases). The CDR3 spans 12 residues. Germline V gene sequence: CDR1 MNHNY, CDR2 SVGAGI (reference sequence). Trimming removed 7 bases at V and 8 bases at J, with 14 bases between. CDR3 sequence: CASTNGGRGYTF. CDR3 sequence (DNA): TGTGCCAGCACCAACGGGGGTCGAGGCTACACCTTC.

A single count supports this clone. Here the CDR3 reads CASSQGGFGNTIYF. CDR3 sequence (DNA): TGCGCCAGCAGCCAAGGAGGCTTTGGAAACACCATATATTTT. V gene TRBV4-1 combines with J gene TRBJ1-3; D gene ambiguous. The V gene lost 1 base and the J gene lost 3 bases, with 7 bases spanning the gap. Germline V gene data show CDR1 as MGHRA and CDR2 as YSYEKL. The CDR3 consists of 14 residues.

The chain links TRBV20-1 to TRBJ1-2; no definite D call. The germline V and J ends were trimmed by 5 bases and 3 bases, with 7 bases remaining between them. This CDR3 comprises 11 residues. Germline assignment: CDR1 DFQATT and CDR2 SNEGSKA (reference sequence). This chain's CDR3 is CSAQEDYGYTF. The CDR3 DNA reads TGCAGTGCTCAGGAGGACTATGGCTACACCTTC.

This chain uses TRBV7-2 with TRBJ2-1, with 12 bases aligning to TRBD2. The CDR3 spans 16 residues. V dropped 2 bases and J dropped 8; count of bases not matched to a gene: 7. Per the germline V gene, CDR1 is SGHTA and CDR2 is FQGNSA. CDR3 nucleotide sequence: TGTGCCAGCAGCTTACTGGGGCTAGCGGGAGGGTATGAGCAGTTCTTC. It specifies CASSLLGLAGGYEQFF.

This clone was detected only once. V is TRBV7-3 and J is TRBJ2-1; weak D call: TRBD2 (5 bases). CDR3 length: 15 residues. V was clipped by 1 base and J by 8 bases, with 15 bases between them. Germline CDR1 SGHTA, CDR2 FQGTGA. In nucleotides, the CDR3 is TGTGCCAGCAGCTTAAGAGGTCCCGGGGAAGATGAGCAGTTCTTC. Encoded protein: CASSLRGPGEDEQFF. The full variable domain, rest sourced from reference TRBV7-3 and TRBJ2-1, is GAGVSQTPSNKVTEKGKYVELRCDPISGHTALYWYRQSLGQGPEFLIYFQGTGAADDSGLPNDRFFAVRPEGSVSTLKIQRTERGDSAVYLCASSLRGPGEDEQFFGPGTRLTVL.

This rearrangement joins TRBV19 to TRBJ1-5; a possible D gene is TRBD1 (5 bases). Germline lookup yields CDR1 LNHDA and CDR2 SQIVND (reference sequence). The CDR3 contains 16 residues. V lost 3 bases and J lost 0, with 12 bases in between. The CDR3 nucleotides read TGTGCCAGTAGTATGGGGCTGACAACTAGCAATCAGCCCCAGCATTTT. This sequence encodes CASSMGLTTSNQPQHF.

This chain connects TRBV4-1 to TRBJ1-2; TRBD1 is a possible D gene (5 bases). The length of the CDR3 is 13 residues. Trimming cost V 0 bases and J 14 bases, with 16 bases left between them. Germline loops: CDR1 MGHRA, CDR2 YSYEKL. This CDR3 is CASSQDPGGSGTF. CDR3 DNA sequence: TGCGCCAGCAGCCAAGATCCTGGAGGGTCAGGGACCTTC.

The rearrangement uses TRBV10-3 and TRBJ2-7, with a tentative D call TRBD1 (6 bases). Trimming took 2 bases from V and 2 from J, leaving 10 bases between them. The germline CDR1 and CDR2 sequences are ENHRY and SYGVKD. The CDR3 length is 14 residues. The CDR3 sequence is CAISEGQSAYEQYF. CDR3 DNA sequence: TGTGCCATCAGTGAGGGACAGTCGGCCTACGAGCAGTACTTC.

This clone has just a few counts. This rearrangement joins TRBV2 to TRBJ1-6, with no clear D. The germline V gene encodes CDR1 SNHLY and CDR2 FYNNEI. The CDR3 runs to 15 residues. Trimming took off 4 bases at V and 5 bases at J, with 12 bases between the two ends. CDR3: CASSGKGGDNSPLHF. DNA for the CDR3: TGTGCCAGCAGTGGGAAGGGAGGCGATAATTCACCCCTCCACTTT.